The T cell receptor (beta chain) described here comes from a study of T cells in Graves' hyperthyroidism and ophthalmopathy (dated 2019 in TCRdb). Concerning the study at large: Peripheral blood was sampled at the time of initial diagnosis, prior to any treatment. A discovery cohort of roughly 100 patients, 43 with Graves' ophthalmopathy and fewer than 65 with stable Graves' hyperthyroidism, was used to find distinguishing TCR V-J signatures. Prospective prediction of ophthalmopathy was tested in an independent validation cohort of under 20 hyperthyroidism patients and some 17 patients who later progressed to ophthalmopathy. The 100 or so discovery patients were divided at random into training and test sets in a 7:3 ratio. Thyroid tissue and blood T-cell repertoires from several Graves' hyperthyroidism patients were also compared in the study. After blood sampling, hyperthyroidism patients were treated with methimazole at a starting dose of 30 mg daily, and ophthalmopathy patients were treated with high-dose intravenous methylprednisolone. According to the paper, TCR Vbeta CDR3 sequencing was carried out on 135 peripheral blood samples, which came from fewer than 50 ophthalmopathy, around 75 hyperthyroidism and approximately 17 progressor patients. Here is what the overall study found, with its caveats: A 13 V-J signature model separated ophthalmopathy from stable hyperthyroidism, with over 85% sensitivity and just under 84% specificity in cross-validation and 80%/75% in testing. Most expanded thyroid clonotypes (frequency above 0.001) were also detected in blood, suggesting blood repertoires may reflect thyroid immune responses. In validation, the model predicted progression to ophthalmopathy a median of around 6.5 months before onset, with roughly 70% sensitivity and roughly 79% specificity. Sample size was not statistically predetermined, and blinding of investigators to group allocation was not performed.

Taken from the germline V gene, the CDR1 and CDR2 loops are SGHAT and FQNNGV. From the cysteine up to the phenylalanine, the CDR3 has a length of 16 residues. The CDR3 DNA has 48 bases and is translated from base 1. Trimming removed 7 bases from V and 4 bases from J, leaving 22 bases between the germline ends. This clonotype appeared many times. It has no known antigen specificity. No clone much larger than this one lies a single base away; base qualities are absent. The TCR beta CDR3 regions were amplified from the RNA transcripts. A first-round RT-PCR of the TCR CDR3 used the HTBI primer set with the Qiagen OneStep RT-PCR kit. A second multiplex PCR round built the libraries, followed by size selection and purification. Libraries were sequenced paired-end with 100 bp reads on an Illumina HiSeq2000. The original pipeline was this. SOAPnuke was used to process the raw data, with reads discarded if the reads contained adapters or uncalled bases, had a mean Phred below 15, or lacked an exact constant-primer or identifier match. COPE v1.2.5 was used to merge high-quality paired reads, and clonotypes were defined as unique nucleotide sequences. MiTCR v1.1 was used to align the clonotypes against IMGT TRBV, TRBD and TRBJ reference segments. Only V-J combinations with frequency above 0.0001, covering 99% to 99.2% of repertoires, were analysed. The TCS score was defined as F50 (clonal expansion) divided by E x V (chaos), with BLOSUM62-based TCRdist calculated between CDR3 peptides within each V-J. Welch's t-statistics and random forest reduced just over 500 V-J features to some 14, which were used in a naive Bayes classifier (R e1071). TCRdb itself trimmed the public reads at Q25 with fastp, ran MiXCR and retained productive beta chains. Every distinct CDR3 protein forms one entry, paired with its most common genes and DNA. The V and J calls and clone size come from TCRdb's table, not from the authors' own analysis. Counted in this sample were 600,000 to 850,000 distinct CDR3 sequences; around 20% of them appeared once. Over 15% of the sample is in the top ten clones.

Hyperthyroidism patients were aged 18 to 65 years and newly diagnosed, with disease duration of less than 2 months. Patients with uncontrolled infections, other autoimmune diseases, pregnancy or lactation were excluded. Diagnoses were based on clinical symptoms, serum thyroxine and TRAb, thyroid ultrasound and orbital computed tomography. For progressor patients, blood was drawn at the first diagnosis of hyperthyroidism, before any ophthalmopathy symptoms had appeared. PBMCs were separated from 7.5 to 10 ml of fresh peripheral blood using Ficoll-Paque density gradient centrifugation. Patients classed as progressors first received a Graves' hyperthyroidism diagnosis and then went on to develop ophthalmopathy during follow-up. Total RNA was extracted with Trizol reagent, and quality was checked on an Agilent 2100 Bioanalyzer.

Sequenced input: blood. This chain joins TRBV11-2 to TRBJ1-2; 5 matching bases give a weak D call of TRBD1. The receptor was derived from a woman between 50 and 59 years old with Graves' hyperthyroidism that later progressed to Graves' ophthalmopathy. The sequenced DNA: TGTGCCAGCACCCCACGGCGGCAGGGAGAGTCCTATGGCTACACCTTC. It translates as CASTPRRQGESYGYTF. The CDR3 plus the reference TRBV11-2 and TRBJ1-2 genes for the other parts give the full variable domain: EAGVAQSPRYKIIEKRQSVAFWCNPISGHATLYWYQQILGQGPKLLIQFQNNGVVDDSQLPKDRFSAERLKGVDSTLKIQPAKLEDSAVYLCASTPRRQGESYGYTFGSGTRLTVV.